The rows below give T cell receptor beta chains drawn from one sample of a study of blood T cells in healthy people across ages. TCRdb analysed the 5' RACE reads with MiXCR anew, one entry per CDR3 protein. The sample lists hundreds of thousands of distinct CDR3 sequences; around 45% were seen once. The sequenced sample was blood. These receptors originate from a man between 60 and 70 years old in good health. Both conserved end residues are part of each CDR3. Fields, in order: J gene, D gene, clone size, V gene, CDR3 protein, CDR3 DNA. The D gene is left open where the match is weak. Part of the rows lack a size; the others show once, few, many or a class for expanded clones.

J gene: TRBJ2-3; D gene: NA; clone size: NA; V gene: TRBV11-2; CDR3 protein: CASSLDRMTFSLTDTQYF; CDR3 DNA: TGTGCCAGCAGCTTAGATAGGATGACTTTCTCATTAACAGATACGCAGTATTTT
J gene: TRBJ2-7; D gene: TRBD1; clone size: few; V gene: TRBV20-1; CDR3 protein: CSARGDRGLSEQYF; CDR3 DNA: TGCAGTGCTAGGGGGGACAGGGGCCTATCCGAGCAGTACTTC
J gene: TRBJ2-3; D gene: NA; clone size: NA; V gene: TRBV20-1; CDR3 protein: CSARDVRGRADTQYF; CDR3 DNA: TGCAGTGCTAGAGATGTACGGGGGCGTGCAGATACGCAGTATTTT
J gene: TRBJ2-5; D gene: TRBD2; clone size: NA; V gene: TRBV20-1; CDR3 protein: CSASRTSGGQLWQETQYF; CDR3 DNA: TGCAGTGCCAGCCGGACTAGCGGGGGACAGCTTTGGCAAGAGACCCAGTACTTC
J gene: TRBJ2-5; D gene: TRBD2; clone size: NA; V gene: TRBV5-5; CDR3 protein: CASIWRLNSGGARETQYF; CDR3 DNA: TGTGCCAGCATTTGGAGACTCAATAGCGGGGGGGCGAGAGAGACCCAGTACTTC
J gene: TRBJ2-1; D gene: TRBD2; clone size: NA; V gene: TRBV20-1; CDR3 protein: CSARARRTSGYNEQFF; CDR3 DNA: TGCAGTGCTAGAGCCCGAAGGACTAGCGGGTACAATGAGCAGTTCTTC
J gene: TRBJ2-2; D gene: TRBD1; clone size: NA; V gene: TRBV29-1; CDR3 protein: CSATTGAYSGELFF; CDR3 DNA: TGCAGCGCCACGACAGGGGCTTATTCCGGGGAGCTGTTTTTT
J gene: TRBJ2-3; D gene: TRBD2; clone size: few; V gene: TRBV7-2; CDR3 protein: CASSFGLADTQYF; CDR3 DNA: TGTGCCAGCAGCTTCGGACTAGCAGATACGCAGTATTTT
J gene: TRBJ1-5; D gene: NA; clone size: few; V gene: TRBV20-1; CDR3 protein: CSASFRATYSNQPQHF; CDR3 DNA: TGCAGTGCTAGTTTCCGGGCAACCTATAGCAATCAGCCCCAGCATTTT
J gene: TRBJ2-6; D gene: NA; clone size: few; V gene: TRBV20-1; CDR3 protein: CSAHRAPSGANVLTF; CDR3 DNA: TGCAGTGCCCATCGGGCGCCGTCTGGGGCCAACGTCCTGACTTTC
J gene: TRBJ1-1; D gene: NA; clone size: NA; V gene: TRBV12-3/TRBV12-4; CDR3 protein: CASSLDIGAFF; CDR3 DNA: TGTGCCAGCAGTTTAGATATAGGAGCTTTCTTT
J gene: TRBJ2-1; D gene: NA; clone size: NA; V gene: TRBV9; CDR3 protein: CASSAVGNEQFF; CDR3 DNA: TGTGCCAGCAGCGCGGTTGGAAATGAGCAGTTTTTC
J gene: TRBJ1-4; D gene: TRBD1; clone size: NA; V gene: TRBV12-3/TRBV12-4; CDR3 protein: CASKINRGSEKLFF; CDR3 DNA: TGTGCCAGCAAGATTAACAGGGGGAGTGAAAAACTGTTTTTT
J gene: TRBJ2-1; D gene: NA; clone size: NA; V gene: TRBV3-1; CDR3 protein: CASSQRRDIAREQFF; CDR3 DNA: TGTGCCAGCAGCCAGCGACGGGACATTGCCCGTGAGCAGTTCTTC
J gene: TRBJ2-5; D gene: NA; clone size: few; V gene: TRBV6-2/TRBV6-3; CDR3 protein: CASNPGHQLETQYF; CDR3 DNA: TGTGCCAGCAACCCGGGACACCAGTTAGAGACCCAGTACTTC
J gene: TRBJ1-2; D gene: NA; clone size: few; V gene: TRBV29-1; CDR3 protein: CSDRTRTNYGYTF; CDR3 DNA: TGCAGCGATAGGACACGGACTAACTATGGCTACACCTTC
J gene: TRBJ1-2; D gene: NA; clone size: NA; V gene: TRBV5-8; CDR3 protein: CASKRDTPGYGYTF; CDR3 DNA: TGTGCCAGCAAACGGGACACCCCGGGCTATGGCTACACCTTC
J gene: TRBJ2-5; D gene: NA; clone size: NA; V gene: TRBV25-1; CDR3 protein: CASSMGQGNQETQYF; CDR3 DNA: TGTGCCAGCAGTATGGGGCAAGGGAATCAAGAGACCCAGTACTTC
J gene: TRBJ1-2; D gene: TRBD1; clone size: NA; V gene: TRBV7-2; CDR3 protein: CASSNRGTGIYLSYGYTF; CDR3 DNA: TGTGCCAGCAGCAACCGGGGGACAGGGATTTACCTTTCCTATGGCTACACCTTC
J gene: TRBJ1-1; D gene: NA; clone size: NA; V gene: TRBV13; CDR3 protein: CASSPYKTEAFF; CDR3 DNA: TGTGCCAGCAGCCCTTACAAGACTGAAGCTTTCTTT
J gene: TRBJ1-2; D gene: NA; clone size: few; V gene: TRBV4-2; CDR3 protein: CASSQDLNGYTF; CDR3 DNA: TGTGCCAGCAGCCAAGATTTGAACGGCTACACCTTC
J gene: TRBJ1-5; D gene: NA; clone size: NA; V gene: TRBV7-2; CDR3 protein: CASSLKGDSSQPQHF; CDR3 DNA: TGTGCCAGCAGCTTGAAGGGTGACTCATCTCAGCCCCAGCATTTT
J gene: TRBJ2-1; D gene: TRBD1; clone size: NA; V gene: TRBV15; CDR3 protein: CATSRTGGAENEQFF; CDR3 DNA: TGTGCCACCAGCCGAACAGGGGGCGCGGAAAATGAGCAGTTCTTC
J gene: TRBJ1-6; D gene: NA; clone size: once; V gene: TRBV2; CDR3 protein: CASCIRDFLNSPPHF; CDR3 DNA: TGTGCCAGCTGTATCAGGGATTTTCTTAATTCACCCCCCCACTTT
J gene: TRBJ1-2; D gene: TRBD1; clone size: NA; V gene: TRBV11-3; CDR3 protein: CASSLDAGQECGYTF; CDR3 DNA: TGTGCCAGCAGCTTAGATGCTGGACAGGAGTGTGGCTACACCTTC
J gene: TRBJ1-4; D gene: TRBD1; clone size: few; V gene: TRBV15; CDR3 protein: CATSGVDRESPREKLFF; CDR3 DNA: TGTGCCACCAGCGGAGTGGACAGGGAGAGCCCTCGTGAAAAACTGTTTTTT
J gene: TRBJ1-2; D gene: NA; clone size: NA; V gene: TRBV30; CDR3 protein: CAWSLTYGYTF; CDR3 DNA: TGTGCCTGGAGCCTTACCTATGGCTACACCTTC
J gene: TRBJ2-7; D gene: TRBD1; clone size: NA; V gene: TRBV30; CDR3 protein: CAWIRGRGQYEQYF; CDR3 DNA: TGTGCCTGGATTCGGGGCAGGGGGCAATACGAGCAGTACTTC
J gene: TRBJ2-3; D gene: NA; clone size: NA; V gene: TRBV7-2; CDR3 protein: CASRNSDSTDTQYF; CDR3 DNA: TGTGCCAGCAGAAACAGCGATAGCACAGATACGCAGTATTTT
J gene: TRBJ2-7; D gene: NA; clone size: NA; V gene: TRBV6-5; CDR3 protein: CASRKSGEQYF; CDR3 DNA: TGTGCCAGCAGGAAATCTGGCGAGCAGTACTTC
J gene: TRBJ2-5; D gene: NA; clone size: NA; V gene: TRBV29-1; CDR3 protein: CSVDRGGEYQETQYF; CDR3 DNA: TGCAGCGTTGATAGGGGCGGGGAGTACCAAGAGACCCAGTACTTC
J gene: TRBJ1-4; D gene: TRBD1; clone size: NA; V gene: TRBV7-2; CDR3 protein: CASSLRGQGEKLFF; CDR3 DNA: TGTGCCAGCAGCTTAAGGGGGCAGGGTGAAAAACTGTTTTTT
J gene: TRBJ2-1; D gene: NA; clone size: few; V gene: TRBV29-1; CDR3 protein: CSVIPGLQYEQFF; CDR3 DNA: TGCAGCGTTATACCGGGATTACAATATGAGCAGTTCTTC
J gene: TRBJ2-3; D gene: TRBD1; clone size: NA; V gene: TRBV2; CDR3 protein: CARRDRVTDTQYF; CDR3 DNA: TGTGCCAGAAGGGACAGGGTAACAGATACGCAGTATTTT
J gene: TRBJ1-2; D gene: TRBD1; clone size: NA; V gene: TRBV11-3; CDR3 protein: CASSSGQGDFYGYTF; CDR3 DNA: TGTGCCAGCAGCTCAGGACAGGGGGATTTTTATGGCTACACCTTC
J gene: TRBJ2-7; D gene: TRBD2; clone size: few; V gene: TRBV12-3/TRBV12-4; CDR3 protein: CASRSGGASNEQYF; CDR3 DNA: TGTGCCAGCAGGAGCGGGGGGGCGAGTAATGAGCAGTACTTC
J gene: TRBJ1-2; D gene: NA; clone size: NA; V gene: TRBV7-2; CDR3 protein: CASSLQFSDYQGGYTF; CDR3 DNA: TGTGCCAGCAGCCTTCAATTTTCGGACTACCAGGGGGGCTACACCTTC
J gene: TRBJ2-3; D gene: TRBD1; clone size: NA; V gene: TRBV5-1; CDR3 protein: CASSLGQGRRYTDTQYF; CDR3 DNA: TGCGCCAGCAGCTTGGGACAGGGGCGACGTTACACAGATACGCAGTATTTT
J gene: TRBJ2-5; D gene: NA; clone size: NA; V gene: TRBV20-1; CDR3 protein: CSAYPLRGAQETQYF; CDR3 DNA: TGCAGTGCGTACCCCCTTCGGGGGGCCCAAGAGACCCAGTACTTC
J gene: TRBJ1-2; D gene: NA; clone size: NA; V gene: TRBV25-1; CDR3 protein: CASSDIGGGYTF; CDR3 DNA: TGTGCCAGCAGCGATATAGGTGGTGGCTACACCTTC
J gene: TRBJ2-2; D gene: NA; clone size: NA; V gene: TRBV7-2; CDR3 protein: CASSLQTTGRTGELFF; CDR3 DNA: TGTGCCAGCAGCCTACAAACGACAGGGAGGACCGGGGAGCTGTTTTTT
J gene: TRBJ2-1; D gene: TRBD2; clone size: NA; V gene: TRBV20-1; CDR3 protein: CSAPSGRSSYNEQFF; CDR3 DNA: TGCAGTGCACCTAGCGGGCGCAGCTCCTACAATGAGCAGTTCTTC
J gene: TRBJ1-5; D gene: NA; clone size: NA; V gene: TRBV20-1; CDR3 protein: CSARDSGRINQPQHF; CDR3 DNA: TGCAGTGCTAGAGATTCGGGCAGGATCAATCAGCCCCAGCATTTT
J gene: TRBJ1-4; D gene: NA; clone size: many; V gene: TRBV12-3/TRBV12-4; CDR3 protein: CASSLWGNEKLFF; CDR3 DNA: TGTGCCAGCAGTTTATGGGGGAATGAAAAACTGTTTTTT
J gene: TRBJ2-2; D gene: TRBD2; clone size: NA; V gene: TRBV4-3; CDR3 protein: CASSQALAAQNTGELFF; CDR3 DNA: TGCGCCAGCAGCCAAGCCCTAGCGGCTCAGAACACCGGGGAGCTGTTTTTT
J gene: TRBJ2-7; D gene: TRBD1; clone size: once; V gene: TRBV9; CDR3 protein: CASSVGPWDRGKGEQYF; CDR3 DNA: TGTGCCAGCAGCGTAGGGCCCTGGGACAGGGGTAAAGGCGAGCAGTACTTC
J gene: TRBJ1-5; D gene: NA; clone size: NA; V gene: TRBV12-3/TRBV12-4; CDR3 protein: CASRHATENQPQHF; CDR3 DNA: TGTGCCAGCAGACACGCGACAGAAAATCAGCCCCAGCATTTT
J gene: TRBJ2-3; D gene: NA; clone size: few; V gene: TRBV29-1; CDR3 protein: CSVEGRYTDTQYF; CDR3 DNA: TGCAGCGTTGAAGGCAGGTATACAGATACGCAGTATTTT
J gene: TRBJ2-1; D gene: NA; clone size: NA; V gene: TRBV19; CDR3 protein: CASSTFTMDQFF; CDR3 DNA: TGTGCCAGTAGTACCTTTACAATGGACCAGTTCTTC
J gene: TRBJ1-1; D gene: NA; clone size: once; V gene: TRBV12-3/TRBV12-4; CDR3 protein: CASTKQPNTEAFF; CDR3 DNA: TGTGCCAGCACCAAACAGCCGAACACTGAAGCTTTCTTT
J gene: TRBJ2-1; D gene: NA; clone size: NA; V gene: TRBV29-1; CDR3 protein: CSVEGTPDEQFF; CDR3 DNA: TGCAGCGTTGAAGGCACGCCTGACGAGCAGTTCTTC
J gene: TRBJ1-4; D gene: NA; clone size: few; V gene: TRBV4-3; CDR3 protein: CASSQAPGNNEKLFF; CDR3 DNA: TGCGCCAGCAGCCAAGCACCAGGGAATAATGAAAAACTGTTTTTT
J gene: TRBJ1-4; D gene: TRBD1; clone size: NA; V gene: TRBV6-1; CDR3 protein: CASGDRGRGEKLFF; CDR3 DNA: TGTGCCAGCGGCGACAGGGGACGGGGTGAAAAACTGTTTTTT
J gene: TRBJ2-5; D gene: TRBD2; clone size: few; V gene: TRBV7-8; CDR3 protein: CASSFAGGMAETQYF; CDR3 DNA: TGTGCCAGCAGCTTTGCGGGGGGTATGGCGGAGACCCAGTACTTC
J gene: TRBJ1-2; D gene: NA; clone size: NA; V gene: TRBV27; CDR3 protein: CATISNYGYTF; CDR3 DNA: TGTGCCACCATATCGAACTATGGCTACACCTTC
J gene: TRBJ2-1; D gene: TRBD2; clone size: NA; V gene: TRBV19; CDR3 protein: CASTYSGGTYNEQFF; CDR3 DNA: TGTGCCAGTACCTATAGCGGGGGGACGTACAATGAGCAGTTCTTC
J gene: TRBJ2-1; D gene: NA; clone size: NA; V gene: TRBV20-1; CDR3 protein: CSANRGPSYNEQFF; CDR3 DNA: TGCAGTGCCAACAGAGGACCCTCCTACAATGAGCAGTTCTTC
J gene: TRBJ2-3; D gene: NA; clone size: NA; V gene: TRBV9; CDR3 protein: CASSVGEGGRSGDTQYF; CDR3 DNA: TGTGCCAGCAGCGTAGGGGAGGGGGGGCGATCTGGAGATACGCAGTATTTT
J gene: TRBJ1-1; D gene: NA; clone size: few; V gene: TRBV6-1; CDR3 protein: CASSQSPNTEAFF; CDR3 DNA: TGTGCCAGCAGCCAGAGTCCGAACACTGAAGCTTTCTTT